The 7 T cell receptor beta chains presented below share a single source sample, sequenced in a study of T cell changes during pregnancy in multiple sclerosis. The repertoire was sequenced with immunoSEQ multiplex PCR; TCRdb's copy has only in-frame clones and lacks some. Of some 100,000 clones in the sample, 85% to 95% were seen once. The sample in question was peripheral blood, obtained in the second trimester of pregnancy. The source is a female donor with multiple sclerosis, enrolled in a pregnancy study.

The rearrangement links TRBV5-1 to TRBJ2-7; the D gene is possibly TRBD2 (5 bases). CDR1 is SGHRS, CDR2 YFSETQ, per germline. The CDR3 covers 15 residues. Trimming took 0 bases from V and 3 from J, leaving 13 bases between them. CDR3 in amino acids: CASSLGSAGLYEQYF. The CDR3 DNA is TGCGCCAGCAGCTTGGGAAGCGCCGGACTCTACGAGCAGTACTTC.

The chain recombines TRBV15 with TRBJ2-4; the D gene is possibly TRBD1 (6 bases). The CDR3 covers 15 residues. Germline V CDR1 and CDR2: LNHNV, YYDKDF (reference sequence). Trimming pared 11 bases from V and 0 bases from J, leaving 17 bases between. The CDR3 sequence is CAASLGTLAKNIQYF. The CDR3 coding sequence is TGTGCCGCTTCCTTAGGGACATTAGCCAAAAACATTCAGTACTTC. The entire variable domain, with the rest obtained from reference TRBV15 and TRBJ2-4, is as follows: DAMVIQNPRYQVTQFGKPVTLSCSQTLNHNVMYWYQQKSSQAPKLLFHYYDKDFNNEADTPDNFQSRRPNTSFCFLDIRSPGLGDTAMYLCAASLGTLAKNIQYFGAGTRLSVL.

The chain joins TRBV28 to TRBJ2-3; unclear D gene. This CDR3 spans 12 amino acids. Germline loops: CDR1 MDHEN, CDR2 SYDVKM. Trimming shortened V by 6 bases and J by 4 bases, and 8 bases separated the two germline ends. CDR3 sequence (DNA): TGTGCCAGCAGACTCCAATCAGATACGCAGTATTTT. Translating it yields CASRLQSDTQYF.

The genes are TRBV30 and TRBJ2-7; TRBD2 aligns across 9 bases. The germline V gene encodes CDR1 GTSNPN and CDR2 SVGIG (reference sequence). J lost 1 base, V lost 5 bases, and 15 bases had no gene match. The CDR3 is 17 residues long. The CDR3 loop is CAWSLQLGLAGSYEQYF. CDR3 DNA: TGTGCCTGGTCTCTTCAGCTTGGGCTAGCGGGGTCCTACGAGCAGTACTTC.

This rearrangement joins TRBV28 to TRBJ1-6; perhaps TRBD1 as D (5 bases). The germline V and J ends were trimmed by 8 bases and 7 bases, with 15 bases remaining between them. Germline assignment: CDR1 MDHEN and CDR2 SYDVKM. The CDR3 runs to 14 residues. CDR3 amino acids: CASGQGGWNSPLHF. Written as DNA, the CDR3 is TGTGCCAGCGGGCAGGGTGGTTGGAATTCACCCCTCCACTTT.

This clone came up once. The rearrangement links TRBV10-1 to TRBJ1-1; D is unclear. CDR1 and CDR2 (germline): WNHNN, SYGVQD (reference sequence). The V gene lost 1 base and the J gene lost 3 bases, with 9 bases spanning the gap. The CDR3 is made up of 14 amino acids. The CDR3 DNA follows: TGCGCCAGCAGTGAGTATAGGGAGGACACTGAAGCTTTCTTT. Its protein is CASSEYREDTEAFF.

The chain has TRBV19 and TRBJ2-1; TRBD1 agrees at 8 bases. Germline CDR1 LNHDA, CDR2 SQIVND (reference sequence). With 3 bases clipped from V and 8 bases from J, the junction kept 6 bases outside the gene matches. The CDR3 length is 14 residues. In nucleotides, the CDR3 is TGTGCCAGTAGTATGCAGGGGGCGAAAGATGAGCAGTTCTTC. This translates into CASSMQGAKDEQFF.